The source of this TCR beta chain is a study of regulatory T cells in long-lasting Graves disease (dated by TCRdb to the early 2020s). Study-level background: Persistent Graves' disease was defined as antithyroid drug treatment for over 5 years with persistently positive TSH receptor autoantibodies. This study used TCR sequencing and RNA sequencing of peripheral blood to compare persistent Graves' disease patients against newly diagnosed Graves' disease patients. The study took place in China and was registered as a clinical trial. A total of 35 or so samples underwent TCR sequencing: about 13 from persistent and around 20 from newly diagnosed Graves' disease patients. Persistent Graves' disease patients in the clinical cohort had taken antithyroid drugs for 9 to 11 years on average. The paper's findings and limits, for the study overall: Persistent Graves' disease patients showed lower TCR Shannon entropy and fewer highly expanded clones than newly diagnosed patients, suggesting clonal expansion. The authors noted that the small sample size was a limitation that may lower accuracy. A larger number of public clonotypes was shared among persistent patients (around 3,000) than among newly diagnosed patients (around 970). The study examined only peripheral blood because the primary lesion, thyroid tissue, could not be accessed. Sequencing and analysis were limited to the TCR beta chain.

The time point label, as the study defines it: persistent/refractory GD, antithyroid drugs over 5 years with positive TRAb. For both TCR sequencing and RNA sequencing, RNA was extracted from PBMCs using TRIzol. Graves' disease was diagnosed according to American Thyroid Association guidelines. The patients came from an endocrinology department in Xi'an, China. Each patient gave approximately 10 milliliters of peripheral blood, collected in an EDTA anticoagulant tube. Ficoll Paque Plus density gradient separation was used to isolate PBMCs, and no additional T cell sorting was done. An Agilent 2100 Bioanalyzer and agarose gel were used to check RNA quality, while a NanoDrop 2000 measured RNA concentration. This clonotype was seen ten or more times. This clone's antigen is unknown. There are no base qualities to consult, and no much larger clone falls within one base. The library was prepared using multiplex PCR. Sequenced on an Illumina HiSeq 4000. TCR beta libraries were built with iRepertoire HTBI primers and Arm-PCR amplification of CDR3 regions. Gel purification was performed on PCR products prior to sequencing. The authors processed their data as follows. Gene usage analysis of CDR3 amino acid clonotypes relied on the roughly 64 TRBV and 13 to 15 TRBJ segments identified across samples. COPE and FqMerger were used to merge filtered high-quality paired reads into contigs. BLAST was used to align contigs to IMGT TRBV, TRBD and TRBJ reference genes, and CDR3 was defined according to IMGT. Any clonotype with a frequency above 0.1% was counted as a highly expanded clone. Shannon entropy was used to measure repertoire diversity, and the Gini coefficient was used to measure V-J evenness. A clonotype was considered public if more than one individual shared it. TCRdb trimmed public reads at Q25 via fastp, called clones via MiXCR and kept in-frame beta chains. Rows are combined by CDR3 protein, so each entry shows the most common genes and DNA. None of the V and J calls come from the authors' own analysis; TCRdb made them. The sample table holds some 450,000 distinct CDR3 sequences, of which 20% to 25% were seen once. The ten largest clones add up to over 25% of the sample.

This specimen was peripheral blood mononuclear cells (PBMCs), taken when the disease was refractory, from a patient treated with antithyroid drugs. The clonotype originates from a female donor with Graves disease.

The nucleotide sequence reads as follows: TGTGCCACCAGCAGCGCGACGACAGGAGAGGATGGCTACACCTTC. This translates into CATSSATTGEDGYTF. The chain couples TRBV15 to TRBJ1-2, and perhaps TRBD1 as D gene, on 6 matching bases. Including cysteine and phenylalanine, the CDR3 has 15 amino acids. Only CDR3 DNA is held: 45 bases, read in frame from base 1. For CDR1 and CDR2, the germline V gene (reference sequence) lists LNHNV and YYDKDF. V is pared back by 3 bases and J by 6 bases, with 17 bases lying between the germline termini.